A selection of T cell receptor beta chains follows, all from one sample in a study of beta chain features in type 1 diabetes. The protocol was immunoSEQ multiplex PCR, while the TCRdb copy is restricted to in-frame clones and leaves out a portion. The table has a few hundred thousand clones, around 9.9% seen once. The sequenced sample was naive CD4+ T cells from blood. Receptor source: a man aged 25 to 45 with type 1 diabetes. Each CDR3 is given with its conserved first and last residue. The order of the fields is CDR3 protein, CDR3 DNA, D gene, V gene, J gene, clone size. A D gene is named only where the DNA matches it firmly. Expanded clones get a size class; other rows say once, few or many, or leave the size out.

cdr3_aa: CASSLDGAYNEQFF; cdr3_nt: TGTGCCAGCAGTTTAGACGGAGCCTACAATGAGCAGTTCTTC; d_call: NA; v_call: TRBV7-2; j_call: TRBJ2-1; clone_size: few
cdr3_aa: CASSPRGAPFQETQYF; cdr3_nt: TGTGCTAGCAGCCCGCGGGGGGCGCCTTTTCAAGAGACCCAGTACTTC; d_call: TRBD2; v_call: TRBV7-7; j_call: TRBJ2-5; clone_size: few
cdr3_aa: CASSQDRTQETQYF; cdr3_nt: TGCGCCAGCAGCCAAGATAGGACTCAAGAGACCCAGTACTTC; d_call: NA; v_call: TRBV4-1; j_call: TRBJ2-5; clone_size: NA
cdr3_aa: CASSLRGGSGKLFF; cdr3_nt: TGTGCCAGCAGCTTAAGGGGCGGGAGCGGAAAACTGTTTTTT; d_call: NA; v_call: TRBV5-4; j_call: TRBJ1-4; clone_size: NA
cdr3_aa: CASSLPTGLRETQYF; cdr3_nt: TGTGCCAGCAGCCTTCCGACAGGGCTTAGGGAGACCCAGTACTTC; d_call: TRBD1; v_call: TRBV5-4; j_call: TRBJ2-5; clone_size: few
cdr3_aa: CASSQEARGSEQFF; cdr3_nt: TGCGCCAGCAGCCAGGAAGCAAGAGGGAGTGAGCAGTTCTTC; d_call: NA; v_call: TRBV5-1; j_call: TRBJ2-1; clone_size: few
cdr3_aa: CSVADRGWNGELFF; cdr3_nt: TGCAGCGTTGCGGACAGGGGGTGGAACGGGGAGCTGTTTTTT; d_call: TRBD1; v_call: TRBV29-1; j_call: TRBJ2-2; clone_size: NA
cdr3_aa: CASSPNAGGGHEQYF; cdr3_nt: TGCGCCAGCAGCCCCAACGCGGGGGGAGGCCACGAGCAGTACTTC; d_call: TRBD2; v_call: TRBV4-3; j_call: TRBJ2-7; clone_size: NA
cdr3_aa: CSVVSSYEQYF; cdr3_nt: TGCAGTGTCGTCAGCTCCTACGAGCAGTACTTC; d_call: NA; v_call: TRBV20-1; j_call: TRBJ2-7; clone_size: NA
cdr3_aa: CASSKGTRQETQYF; cdr3_nt: TGTGCCAGCAGCAAGGGGACTAGGCAAGAGACCCAGTACTTC; d_call: TRBD2; v_call: TRBV4-2; j_call: TRBJ2-5; clone_size: few
cdr3_aa: CASSLRQGSTDTQYF; cdr3_nt: TGTGCCAGCAGCCTGCGACAGGGGAGCACAGATACGCAGTATTTT; d_call: TRBD1; v_call: TRBV7-9; j_call: TRBJ2-3; clone_size: NA
cdr3_aa: CASRGSMNTEAFF; cdr3_nt: TGTGCCAGCAGAGGGAGTATGAACACTGAAGCTTTCTTT; d_call: NA; v_call: TRBV4-2; j_call: TRBJ1-1; clone_size: NA
cdr3_aa: CSVSYDSDSPLHF; cdr3_nt: TGCAGCGTTTCTTACGATTCGGATTCACCCCTCCACTTT; d_call: NA; v_call: TRBV29-1; j_call: TRBJ1-6; clone_size: few
cdr3_aa: CASRQGNGNQPQHF; cdr3_nt: TGTGCCAGCAGACAGGGGAATGGCAATCAGCCCCAGCATTTT; d_call: TRBD1; v_call: TRBV2; j_call: TRBJ1-5; clone_size: few
cdr3_aa: CASSVSVQETQYF; cdr3_nt: TGTGCCAGCAGCGTTAGCGTACAAGAGACCCAGTACTTC; d_call: NA; v_call: TRBV9; j_call: TRBJ2-5; clone_size: NA
cdr3_aa: CASSSRQLSNTGELFF; cdr3_nt: TGTGCCAGCAGCTCCCGACAGCTTAGTAACACCGGGGAGCTGTTTTTT; d_call: NA; v_call: TRBV7-6; j_call: TRBJ2-2; clone_size: NA
cdr3_aa: CASRSPQRGGPADTQYF; cdr3_nt: TGTGCCAGCAGGAGCCCCCAGCGGGGGGGCCCCGCAGATACGCAGTATTTT; d_call: TRBD2; v_call: TRBV2; j_call: TRBJ2-3; clone_size: NA
cdr3_aa: CSVDGQDRGYTF; cdr3_nt: TGCAGCGTTGACGGACAGGATCGAGGCTACACCTTC; d_call: TRBD1; v_call: TRBV29-1; j_call: TRBJ1-2; clone_size: few
cdr3_aa: CSVERGGTDTQYF; cdr3_nt: TGCAGCGTTGAACGGGGGGGCACAGATACGCAGTATTTT; d_call: TRBD2; v_call: TRBV29-1; j_call: TRBJ2-3; clone_size: few
cdr3_aa: CASSRTLNTEAFF; cdr3_nt: TGTGCCAGCAGCCGGACACTGAACACTGAAGCTTTCTTT; d_call: NA; v_call: TRBV7-9; j_call: TRBJ1-1; clone_size: few
cdr3_aa: CASRTGETQYF; cdr3_nt: TGTGCCAGTAGGACAGGGGAGACCCAGTACTTC; d_call: TRBD1; v_call: TRBV19; j_call: TRBJ2-5; clone_size: few
cdr3_aa: CASSLEGDSRETQYF; cdr3_nt: TGTGCCAGCAGCTTAGAAGGGGACTCCAGGGAGACCCAGTACTTC; d_call: NA; v_call: TRBV11-1; j_call: TRBJ2-5; clone_size: few
cdr3_aa: CASSGQGAGGNQPQHF; cdr3_nt: TGTGCCAGCAGTGGGCAGGGGGCTGGGGGCAATCAGCCCCAGCATTTT; d_call: TRBD1; v_call: TRBV2; j_call: TRBJ1-5; clone_size: few
cdr3_aa: CASSPSSRYEQYF; cdr3_nt: TGTGCCAGCTCACCGTCCTCCCGCTACGAGCAGTACTTC; d_call: NA; v_call: TRBV18; j_call: TRBJ2-7; clone_size: NA
cdr3_aa: CASSPKLGLAASYEQYF; cdr3_nt: TGTGCCAGCAGCCCTAAATTAGGACTAGCGGCCTCCTACGAGCAGTACTTC; d_call: TRBD2; v_call: TRBV7-9; j_call: TRBJ2-7; clone_size: NA
cdr3_aa: CASSQGIGTGESYEQYF; cdr3_nt: TGCGCCAGCAGCCAAGGGATAGGGACAGGGGAGAGCTACGAGCAGTACTTC; d_call: TRBD1; v_call: TRBV4-3; j_call: TRBJ2-7; clone_size: few
cdr3_aa: CSVLIGGSYTF; cdr3_nt: TGCAGCGTTTTGATTGGAGGAAGCTACACCTTC; d_call: NA; v_call: TRBV29-1; j_call: TRBJ1-2; clone_size: NA
cdr3_aa: CSVGRLDNEQFF; cdr3_nt: TGCAGCGTAGGAAGACTAGACAATGAGCAGTTCTTC; d_call: NA; v_call: TRBV29-1; j_call: TRBJ2-1; clone_size: few
cdr3_aa: CAIGPGQPSSGANVLTF; cdr3_nt: TGTGCCATCGGACCGGGACAGCCTTCCTCTGGGGCCAACGTCCTGACTTTC; d_call: TRBD1; v_call: TRBV10-3; j_call: TRBJ2-6; clone_size: few
cdr3_aa: CASSIHLGQGSYNEQFF; cdr3_nt: TGTGCCAGTAGTATACACCTCGGACAGGGATCCTACAATGAGCAGTTCTTC; d_call: TRBD1; v_call: TRBV19; j_call: TRBJ2-1; clone_size: NA
cdr3_aa: CAWSGGTSGGFYEQYF; cdr3_nt: TGTGCCTGGAGCGGTGGGACTAGCGGGGGGTTCTACGAGCAGTACTTC; d_call: TRBD2; v_call: TRBV30; j_call: TRBJ2-7; clone_size: NA